This is a list of T cell receptor beta chains from one sample in a study of radiation and T cells in renal cell carcinoma. Produced via immunoSEQ multiplex PCR; TCRdb's table is partial and in-frame only. The profile shows 130,000 to 150,000 clones, 65% to 90% of them singletons. The sample consisted of blood, taken from a patient whose treatment included radiotherapy and nephrectomy. The receptors were sampled from a woman aged 50 to 60 with renal cell carcinoma. The CDR3 runs from the conserved cysteine through the conserved F or W. D genes are given only for firm matches. Rows may omit the clone size; those that give it use once, few, many or a size class.

v_call	j_call	clone_size	d_call	cdr3_aa	cdr3_nt
TRBV5-4	TRBJ2-3	NA	TRBD2	CASSFGGGDVADTQYF	TGTGCCAGCAGCTTCGGGGGGGGAGATGTCGCAGATACGCAGTATTTT
TRBV7-8	TRBJ2-1	once	TRBD2	CASSLILAGGGFNEQFF	TGTGCCAGCAGCTTAATTCTAGCGGGAGGTGGATTCAATGAGCAGTTCTTC
TRBV7-9	TRBJ1-4	NA	NA	CASSLRFWGDEKLFF	TGTGCCAGCAGCCTAAGGTTTTGGGGAGATGAAAAACTGTTTTTT
TRBV5-1	TRBJ2-5	once	NA	CASSLERGSQETQYF	TGCGCCAGCAGCTTGGAAAGGGGGTCTCAGGAGACCCAGTACTTC
TRBV27	TRBJ2-7	NA	TRBD1	CASSLSWRTGAHEQYF	TGTGCCAGCAGTTTATCTTGGCGGACAGGGGCCCACGAGCAGTACTTC
TRBV19	TRBJ2-2	NA	NA	CASNPGRNTGELFF	TGTGCCAGTAACCCGGGACGGAACACCGGGGAGCTGTTTTTT
TRBV19	TRBJ2-7	NA	NA	CASSQKSEQYF	TGTGCCAGTAGCCAGAAATCCGAGCAGTACTTC
TRBV27	TRBJ2-7	NA	NA	CASSQGEAISYEQYF	TGTGCCAGCAGTCAGGGGGAGGCGATTTCCTACGAGCAGTACTTC
TRBV20-1	TRBJ2-4	NA	NA	CSAKGGKYF	TGCAGTGCCAAGGGAGGCAAGTACTTC
TRBV5-6	TRBJ2-7	NA	NA	CASSLAARVSYEQYF	TGTGCCAGCAGCTTGGCCGCCAGGGTCTCCTACGAGCAGTACTTC
TRBV28	TRBJ1-4	NA	TRBD1	CASSMTGGREKLFF	TGTGCCAGCAGTATGACAGGGGGGAGGGAAAAACTGTTTTTT
TRBV7-9	TRBJ1-2	NA	TRBD1	CASSLEQGYGYTF	TGTGCCAGCAGCTTAGAACAGGGGTATGGCTACACCTTC
TRBV25-1	TRBJ1-3	NA	TRBD1	CASSETGFGNTIYF	TGTGCCAGCAGTGAGACAGGGTTCGGAAACACCATATATTTT
TRBV7-2	TRBJ2-5	NA	TRBD1	CASSTGQLETQYF	TGTGCCAGCAGCACGGGACAGTTGGAGACCCAGTACTTC
TRBV19	TRBJ1-1	once	NA	CASSISGEMNTEAFF	TGTGCCAGTAGTATATCGGGTGAGATGAACACTGAAGCTTTCTTT
TRBV5-1	TRBJ2-1	NA	NA	CASSQYREGENEQFF	TGCGCCAGCAGCCAGTACCGTGAAGGCGAGAATGAGCAGTTCTTC
TRBV27	TRBJ2-3	NA	TRBD1	CASSSYRGTDTQYF	TGTGCCAGCAGTTCCTACAGGGGAACAGATACGCAGTATTTT
TRBV21-1	TRBJ2-3	NA	NA	CASSPDSSTDTQYF	TGTGCCAGCAGCCCGGACAGCAGCACAGATACGCAGTATTTT
TRBV7-8	TRBJ1-1	NA	NA	CASNLVDGGTEAFF	TGTGCCAGCAATCTCGTGGATGGGGGGACTGAAGCTTTCTTT
TRBV7-2	TRBJ1-5	NA	NA	CASSLLGLGDQPQHF	TGTGCCAGCAGCTTACTCGGCCTTGGGGATCAGCCCCAGCATTTT
TRBV19	TRBJ2-1	NA	NA	CASSIGVGEQFF	TGTGCCAGTAGTATCGGGGTTGGTGAGCAGTTCTTC
TRBV7-3	TRBJ2-1	NA	NA	CASSLSSPGGEQFF	TGTGCCAGCAGCTTAAGTTCCCCTGGGGGTGAGCAGTTCTTC
TRBV7-2	TRBJ1-2	NA	NA	CASSLEVTGYTF	TGTGCCAGCAGCTTGGAGGTTACTGGCTACACCTTC
TRBV9	TRBJ2-7	NA	NA	CASSQTGRSRVEQYF	TGTGCCAGCAGCCAGACAGGACGGTCTCGCGTCGAGCAGTACTTC
TRBV6-6	TRBJ1-1	NA	TRBD1	CASSYRQGTEAFF	TGTGCCAGCAGTTACCGACAGGGCACTGAAGCTTTCTTT
TRBV13	TRBJ2-5	NA	TRBD2	CASSLLLAGAHRPETQYF	TGTGCCAGCAGCTTACTACTAGCGGGGGCCCATCGTCCAGAGACCCAGTACTTC
TRBV19	TRBJ2-2	NA	TRBD1	CASSKRQGANTGELFF	TGTGCCAGTAGTAAGAGACAGGGCGCGAACACCGGGGAGCTGTTTTTT
TRBV6-1	TRBJ1-5	few	NA	CASSGLNSNQPQHF	TGTGCCAGCAGTGGCCTGAATAGCAATCAGCCCCAGCATTTT
TRBV4-3	TRBJ2-3	NA	NA	CASTIGGAESSTDTQYF	TGCGCCAGTACCATTGGAGGGGCTGAGAGTAGCACAGATACGCAGTATTTT
TRBV11-2	TRBJ2-3	NA	TRBD2	CASSLVLATYTGDTDTQYF	TGTGCCAGCAGCTTAGTACTAGCGACCTATACCGGGGACACAGATACGCAGTATTTT
TRBV9	TRBJ1-2	NA	TRBD1	CASSPVDRVIGYTF	TGTGCCAGCAGCCCCGTGGACAGGGTAATCGGCTACACCTTC
TRBV5-1	TRBJ1-3	few	NA	CASSPSGTNSGNTIYF	TGCGCCAGCAGCCCGTCCGGGACAAACTCTGGAAACACCATATATTTT
TRBV2	TRBJ2-6	once	NA	CASSRDIGANVLTF	TGTGCCAGCAGTAGGGACATTGGGGCCAACGTCCTGACTTTC
TRBV6-1	TRBJ2-7	NA	NA	CAATSNPGYEQYF	TGTGCCGCTACTTCAAACCCTGGCTACGAGCAGTACTTC
TRBV2	TRBJ2-1	NA	TRBD2	CASSEAGLAELYNEQFF	TGTGCCAGCAGTGAAGCGGGGCTAGCGGAACTCTACAATGAGCAGTTCTTC
TRBV7-2	TRBJ1-1	NA	NA	CASSGPTNTEAFF	TGTGCCAGCAGCGGACCCACGAACACTGAAGCTTTCTTT
TRBV6-5	TRBJ1-2	few	NA	CASSYSRGSSGYTF	TGTGCCAGCAGTTACTCGAGGGGGAGCAGTGGCTACACCTTC
TRBV5-6	TRBJ1-5	NA	NA	CASSRSGGPGHQPQHF	TGTGCCAGCAGCCGCTCGGGGGGGCCGGGTCATCAGCCCCAGCATTTT
TRBV2	TRBJ2-5	NA	TRBD1	CASSDNDRGVGLTQYF	TGTGCCAGCAGTGATAACGACAGGGGCGTTGGATTGACCCAGTACTTC
TRBV27	TRBJ2-2	NA	TRBD2	CASSLSGGGNTGELFF	TGTGCCAGCAGTTTATCGGGCGGGGGGAACACCGGGGAGCTGTTTTTT
TRBV6-5	TRBJ2-2	NA	NA	CASSYSTRGTGELFF	TGTGCCAGCAGTTACTCGACCCGGGGAACCGGGGAGCTGTTTTTT
TRBV5-4	TRBJ1-1	few	NA	CASSLMNTEAFF	TGTGCCAGCAGTCTGATGAACACTGAAGCTTTCTTT
TRBV5-1	TRBJ2-2	NA	NA	CASSFEPTGTGELFF	TGCGCCAGCAGCTTTGAGCCCACGGGGACCGGGGAGCTGTTTTTT
TRBV6-6	TRBJ1-1	NA	NA	CASSKKTQGTTEAFF	TGTGCCAGCAGTAAGAAAACTCAGGGGACGACTGAAGCTTTCTTT
TRBV7-6	TRBJ2-6	once	NA	CASSLTGAGANVLTF	TGTGCCAGCAGCTTAACTGGGGCCGGGGCCAACGTCCTGACTTTC
TRBV5-1	TRBJ1-1	NA	NA	CASSSGGVGTEAFF	TGCGCCAGCAGCTCGGGGGGAGTCGGCACTGAAGCTTTCTTT
TRBV5-1	TRBJ1-4	NA	NA	CASSLGQIREKLFF	TGCGCCAGCAGCTTGGGACAGATTAGGGAAAAACTGTTTTTT
TRBV7-2	TRBJ2-7	NA	NA	CASSLGAGPNYEQYF	TGTGCCAGCAGCTTAGGGGCAGGTCCCAACTACGAGCAGTACTTC